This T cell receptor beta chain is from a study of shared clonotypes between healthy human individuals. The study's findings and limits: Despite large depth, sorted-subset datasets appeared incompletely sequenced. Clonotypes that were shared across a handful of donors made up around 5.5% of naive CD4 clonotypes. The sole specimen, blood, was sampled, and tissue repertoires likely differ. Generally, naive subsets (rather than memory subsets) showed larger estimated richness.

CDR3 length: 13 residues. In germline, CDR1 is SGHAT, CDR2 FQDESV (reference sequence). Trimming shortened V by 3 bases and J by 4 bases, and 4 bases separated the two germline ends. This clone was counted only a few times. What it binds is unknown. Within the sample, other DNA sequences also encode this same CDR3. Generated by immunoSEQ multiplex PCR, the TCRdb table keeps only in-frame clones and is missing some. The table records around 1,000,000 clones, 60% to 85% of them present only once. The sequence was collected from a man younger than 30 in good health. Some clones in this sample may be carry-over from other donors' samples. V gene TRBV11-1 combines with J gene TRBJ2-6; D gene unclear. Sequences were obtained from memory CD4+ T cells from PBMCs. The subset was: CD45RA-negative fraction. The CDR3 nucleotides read TGTGCCAGCAGCTTCTCAGGGGCCAACGTCCTGACTTTC. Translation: CASSFSGANVLTF.